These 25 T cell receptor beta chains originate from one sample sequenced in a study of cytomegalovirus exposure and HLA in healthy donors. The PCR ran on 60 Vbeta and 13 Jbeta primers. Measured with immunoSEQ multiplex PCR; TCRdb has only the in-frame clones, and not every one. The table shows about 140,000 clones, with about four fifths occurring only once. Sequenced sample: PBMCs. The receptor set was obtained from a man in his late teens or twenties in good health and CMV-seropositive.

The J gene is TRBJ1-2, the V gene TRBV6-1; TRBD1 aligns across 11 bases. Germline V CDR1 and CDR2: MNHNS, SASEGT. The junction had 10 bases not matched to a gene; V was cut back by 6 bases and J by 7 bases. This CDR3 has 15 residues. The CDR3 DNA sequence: TGTGCCAGCAGGCCCGATAGGACAGGGGGCCTTGGCTACACCTTC. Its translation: CASRPDRTGGLGYTF.

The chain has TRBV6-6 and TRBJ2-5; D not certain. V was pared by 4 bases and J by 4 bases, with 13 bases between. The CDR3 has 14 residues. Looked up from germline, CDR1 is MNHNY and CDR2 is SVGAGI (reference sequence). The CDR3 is CASSSAYNGETQYF. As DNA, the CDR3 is TGTGCCAGCAGTTCCGCATACAATGGAGAGACCCAGTACTTC.

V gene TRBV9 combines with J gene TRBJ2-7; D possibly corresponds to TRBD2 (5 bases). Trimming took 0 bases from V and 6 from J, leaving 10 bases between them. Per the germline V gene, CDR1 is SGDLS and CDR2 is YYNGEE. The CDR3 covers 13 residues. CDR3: CASSVGGGFEQYF. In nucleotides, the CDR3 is TGTGCCAGCAGCGTAGGAGGAGGTTTCGAGCAGTACTTC.

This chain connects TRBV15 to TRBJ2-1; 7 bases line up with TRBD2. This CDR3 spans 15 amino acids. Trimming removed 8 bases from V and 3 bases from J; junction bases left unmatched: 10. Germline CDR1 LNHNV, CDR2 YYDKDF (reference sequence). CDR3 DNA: TGTGCCACCGGGGGGGACGGCGGGCTCTACAATGAGCAGTTCTTC. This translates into CATGGDGGLYNEQFF.

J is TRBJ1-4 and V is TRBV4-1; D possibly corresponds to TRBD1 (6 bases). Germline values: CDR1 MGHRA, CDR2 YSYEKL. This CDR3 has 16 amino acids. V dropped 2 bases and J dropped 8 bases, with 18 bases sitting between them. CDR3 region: CASSQWTPGTLEKLFF. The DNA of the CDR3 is TGCGCCAGCAGCCAATGGACTCCCGGGACACTGGAAAAACTGTTTTTT.

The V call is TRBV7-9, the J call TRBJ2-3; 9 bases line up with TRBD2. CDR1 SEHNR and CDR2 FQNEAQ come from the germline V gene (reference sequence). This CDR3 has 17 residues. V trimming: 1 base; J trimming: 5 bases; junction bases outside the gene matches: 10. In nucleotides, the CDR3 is TGTGCCAGCAGCTTAGGTGCCGCGGGAGGGCCTCGAGATACGCAGTATTTT. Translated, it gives CASSLGAAGGPRDTQYF.

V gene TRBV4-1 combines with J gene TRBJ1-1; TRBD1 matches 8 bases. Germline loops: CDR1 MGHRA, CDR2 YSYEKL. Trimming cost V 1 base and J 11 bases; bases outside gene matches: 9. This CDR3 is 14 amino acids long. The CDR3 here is CASSQGPQGARAFF. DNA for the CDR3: TGCGCCAGCAGCCAAGGACCCCAGGGGGCGCGTGCTTTCTTT.

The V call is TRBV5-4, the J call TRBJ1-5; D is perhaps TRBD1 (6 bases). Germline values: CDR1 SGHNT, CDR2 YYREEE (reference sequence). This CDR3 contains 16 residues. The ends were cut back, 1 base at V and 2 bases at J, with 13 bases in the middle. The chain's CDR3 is CASSLTGGMGNQPQHF. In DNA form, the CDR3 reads TGTGCCAGCAGCTTGACTGGGGGCATGGGCAATCAGCCCCAGCATTTT.

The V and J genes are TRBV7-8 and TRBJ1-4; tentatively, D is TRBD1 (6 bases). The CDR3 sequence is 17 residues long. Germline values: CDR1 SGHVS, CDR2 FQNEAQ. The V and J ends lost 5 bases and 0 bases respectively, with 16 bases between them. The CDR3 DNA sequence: TGTGCCAGCAGCCCAAAGACAGGACCTTCAACTAATGAAAAACTGTTTTTT. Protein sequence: CASSPKTGPSTNEKLFF.

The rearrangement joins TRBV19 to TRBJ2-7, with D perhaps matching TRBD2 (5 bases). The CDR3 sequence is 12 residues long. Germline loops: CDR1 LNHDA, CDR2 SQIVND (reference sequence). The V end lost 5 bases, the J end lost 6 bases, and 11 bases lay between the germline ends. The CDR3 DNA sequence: TGTGCCAGTAGTCCGGGCCGGGGCGAGCAGTACTTC. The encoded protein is CASSPGRGEQYF.

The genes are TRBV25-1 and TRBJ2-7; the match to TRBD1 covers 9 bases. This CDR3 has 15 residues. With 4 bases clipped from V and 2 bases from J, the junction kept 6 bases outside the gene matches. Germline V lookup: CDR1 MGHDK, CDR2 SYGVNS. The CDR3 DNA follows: TGTGCCAGCAGTGGGATACAGGGGGCTACCTACGAGCAGTACTTC. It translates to CASSGIQGATYEQYF.

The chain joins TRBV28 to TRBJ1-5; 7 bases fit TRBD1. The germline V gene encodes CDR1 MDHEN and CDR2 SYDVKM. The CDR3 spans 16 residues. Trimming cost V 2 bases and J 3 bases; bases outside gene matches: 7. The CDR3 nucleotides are TGTGCCAGCAGTTTAAGGGACAGCTTATTCAATCAGCCCCAGCATTTT. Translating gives CASSLRDSLFNQPQHF.

The CDR3 DNA sequence: TGTGCCTGGAGTCCGAAGGCTAGCGGATGGACCCAGTACTTC. Its translation: CAWSPKASGWTQYF. The chain carries TRBV30 and TRBJ2-5; 7 bases map to TRBD2. The CDR3 has 14 residues. Per germline, CDR1 GTSNPN and CDR2 SVGIG (reference sequence). Losses at the gene ends were 2 bases for V and 7 bases for J; bases not matched to a gene: 10.

The CDR3 DNA follows: TGTGCCATCCGGCCAGTGGCAGGAGGAGTCCCGAGCTATCAGCCCCAGCATTTT. Amino acid sequence: CAIRPVAGGVPSYQPQHF. The chain has TRBV7-2 and TRBJ1-5; no clear D gene. The CDR3 runs to 18 residues. In germline, CDR1 is SGHTA, CDR2 FQGNSA. Trimming left V 10 bases short and J 5 bases short, with 30 bases between.

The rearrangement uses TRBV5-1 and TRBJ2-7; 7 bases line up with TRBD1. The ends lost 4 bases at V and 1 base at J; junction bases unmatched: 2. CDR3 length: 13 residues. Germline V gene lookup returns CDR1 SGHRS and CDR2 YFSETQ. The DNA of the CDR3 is TGCGCCAGCAGCCGGGACAGATCCTACGAGCAGTACTTC. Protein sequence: CASSRDRSYEQYF.

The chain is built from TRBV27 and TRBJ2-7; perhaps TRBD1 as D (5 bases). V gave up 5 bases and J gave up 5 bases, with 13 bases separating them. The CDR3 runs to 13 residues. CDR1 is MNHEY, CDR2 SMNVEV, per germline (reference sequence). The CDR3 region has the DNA TGTGCCAGCAGTCTAGGGGTGGGCAACGAGCAGTACTTC. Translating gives CASSLGVGNEQYF.

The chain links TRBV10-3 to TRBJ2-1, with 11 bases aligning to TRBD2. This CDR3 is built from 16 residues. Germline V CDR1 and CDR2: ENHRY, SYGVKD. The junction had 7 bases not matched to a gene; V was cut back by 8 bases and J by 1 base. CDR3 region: CAIRGTSGVSYNEQFF. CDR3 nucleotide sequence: TGTGCCATCCGGGGGACTAGCGGAGTTTCCTACAATGAGCAGTTCTTC.

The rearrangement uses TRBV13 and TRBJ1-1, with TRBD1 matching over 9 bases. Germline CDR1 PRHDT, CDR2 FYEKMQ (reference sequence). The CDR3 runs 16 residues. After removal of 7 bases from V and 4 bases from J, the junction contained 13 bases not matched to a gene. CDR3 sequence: CASTCRDRELITEAFF. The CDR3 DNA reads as TGTGCCAGCACCTGCCGGGACAGGGAGTTAATCACTGAAGCTTTCTTT.

CDR3 coding DNA: TGCGCCAGCAGCCAATCCGGACTAGCGGGGGGCACAGATACGCAGTATTTT. Translation: CASSQSGLAGGTDTQYF. The V gene is TRBV4-1, the J gene TRBJ2-3, with 13 positions matching TRBD2. Germline V gives CDR1 MGHRA, CDR2 YSYEKL. V lost 2 bases, J lost 1 base, and 3 bases stayed unmatched. The CDR3 extends over 17 amino acids.

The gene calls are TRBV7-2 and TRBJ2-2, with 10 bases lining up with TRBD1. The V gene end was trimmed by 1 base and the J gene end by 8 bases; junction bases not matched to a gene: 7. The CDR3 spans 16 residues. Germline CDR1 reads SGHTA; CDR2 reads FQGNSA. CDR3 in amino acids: CASSLVGQGRVGELFF. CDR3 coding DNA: TGTGCCAGCAGCTTAGTGGGACAGGGGCGGGTTGGGGAGCTGTTTTTT.

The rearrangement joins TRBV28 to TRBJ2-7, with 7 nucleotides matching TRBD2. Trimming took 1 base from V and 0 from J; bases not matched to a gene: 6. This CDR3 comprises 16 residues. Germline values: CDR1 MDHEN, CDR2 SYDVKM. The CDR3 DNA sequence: TGTGCCAGCAGTTTATACCTAGCGGTCAGCTCCTACGAGCAGTACTTC. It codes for CASSLYLAVSSYEQYF.

DNA for the CDR3: TGTGCCTGGAGTTGGCGGGAGGGAGATACGCAGTATTTT. It yields the protein CAWSWREGDTQYF. The V call is TRBV30, the J call TRBJ2-3; 9 nucleotides line up with TRBD2. Trimming cost V 2 bases and J 5 bases; bases outside gene matches: 2. Germline V gives CDR1 GTSNPN, CDR2 SVGIG (reference sequence). This CDR3 contains 13 residues.

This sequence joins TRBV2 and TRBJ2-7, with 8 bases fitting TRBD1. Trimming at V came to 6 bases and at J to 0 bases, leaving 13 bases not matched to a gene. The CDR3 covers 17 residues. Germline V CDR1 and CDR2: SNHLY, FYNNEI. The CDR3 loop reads CASSASYRDRGSYEQYF. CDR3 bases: TGTGCCAGCAGCGCGTCTTATCGAGACAGGGGCTCCTACGAGCAGTACTTC.

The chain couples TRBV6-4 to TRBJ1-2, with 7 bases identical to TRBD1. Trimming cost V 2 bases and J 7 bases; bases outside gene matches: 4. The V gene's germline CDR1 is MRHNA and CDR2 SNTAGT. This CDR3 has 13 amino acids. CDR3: CASSDGRGVGYTF. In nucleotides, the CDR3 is TGTGCCAGCAGTGACGGCAGGGGGGTTGGCTACACCTTC.

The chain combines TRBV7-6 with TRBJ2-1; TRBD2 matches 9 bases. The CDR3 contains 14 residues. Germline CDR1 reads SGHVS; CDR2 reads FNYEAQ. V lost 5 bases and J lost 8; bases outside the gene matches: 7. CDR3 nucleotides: TGTGCCAGCAGCCACGGACTAGCGACCGATGAGCAGTTCTTC. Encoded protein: CASSHGLATDEQFF.